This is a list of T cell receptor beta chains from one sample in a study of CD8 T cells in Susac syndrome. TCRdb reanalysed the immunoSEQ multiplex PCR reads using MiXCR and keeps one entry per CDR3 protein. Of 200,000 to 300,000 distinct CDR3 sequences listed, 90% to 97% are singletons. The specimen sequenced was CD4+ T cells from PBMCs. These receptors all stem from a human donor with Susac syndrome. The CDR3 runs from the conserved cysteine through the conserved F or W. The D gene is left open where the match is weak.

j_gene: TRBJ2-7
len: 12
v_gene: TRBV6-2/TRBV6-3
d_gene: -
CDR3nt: TGTGCCAGCAGTGCGACTTGGTACGAGCAGTACTTC
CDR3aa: CASSATWYEQYF

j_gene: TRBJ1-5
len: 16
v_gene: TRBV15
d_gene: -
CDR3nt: TGTGCCACCAGCAGAGCGGGGGCCGGAGGCAATCAGCCCCAGCATTTT
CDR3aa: CATSRAGAGGNQPQHF

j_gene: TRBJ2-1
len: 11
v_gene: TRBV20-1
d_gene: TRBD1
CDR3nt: TGCAGTGCTCAACAGGGGAATGAGCAGTTCTTC
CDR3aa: CSAQQGNEQFF

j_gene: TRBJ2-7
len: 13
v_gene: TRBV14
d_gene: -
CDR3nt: TGTGCCAGCAGCCAAGAAATAATCTACGAGCAGTACTTC
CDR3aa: CASSQEIIYEQYF

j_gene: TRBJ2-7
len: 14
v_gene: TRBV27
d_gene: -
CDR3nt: TGTGCCAGCGGTCCGTTTGGGGCTCCCTACGAGCAGTACTTC
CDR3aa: CASGPFGAPYEQYF

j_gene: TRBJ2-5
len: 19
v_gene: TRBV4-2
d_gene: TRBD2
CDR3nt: TGTGCCAGCAGCCACGACCACAGGACTACTAGCGGGAGGGGAGAGACCCAGTACTTC
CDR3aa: CASSHDHRTTSGRGETQYF

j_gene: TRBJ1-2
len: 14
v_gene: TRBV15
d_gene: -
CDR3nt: TGTGCCACCAGCAGAGATCTGACGGTCTATGGCTACACCTTC
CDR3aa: CATSRDLTVYGYTF

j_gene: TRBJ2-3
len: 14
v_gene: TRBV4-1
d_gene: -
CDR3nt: TGCGCCAGCAGCCGCGGACCCTTAGCAGATACGCAGTATTTT
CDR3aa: CASSRGPLADTQYF

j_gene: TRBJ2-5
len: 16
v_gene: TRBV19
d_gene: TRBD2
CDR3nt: TGTGCCAGTAGTATAGGATCTAGCGGGAGCTGGCAGACCCAGTACTTC
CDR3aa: CASSIGSSGSWQTQYF

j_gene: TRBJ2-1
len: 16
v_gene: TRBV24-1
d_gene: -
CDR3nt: TGTGCCACCAGTGATCCTATTAGCGGCAATTACAATGAGCAGTTCTTC
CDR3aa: CATSDPISGNYNEQFF